These T cell receptor beta chains were read from a single sample in a study of T cells in narcolepsy. Sequenced by immunoSEQ multiplex PCR; TCRdb stores in-frame clones only, minus some. The sample includes tens of thousands of clones, 88% of them seen just once. Sequencing was performed on CD45RA- memory CD4+ T cells from PBMCs. The origin of the receptors is a human donor with narcolepsy. Each CDR3 is given with its conserved first and last residue. Each record gives: clone size, V gene, J gene, D gene, CDR3 DNA, CDR3 protein. The D gene is left open where the match is weak. Only some rows state a clone size, as once, few, many or a class for expanded clones.

clone size: -; V gene: TRBV4-1; J gene: TRBJ1-2; D gene: -; CDR3 DNA: TGCGCCAGCAGCACACGTACCGGGGGGGGTCCGTATGGCTACACCTTC; CDR3 protein: CASSTRTGGGPYGYTF
clone size: -; V gene: TRBV4-1; J gene: TRBJ1-3; D gene: -; CDR3 DNA: TGCGCCAGCAGCCAGAGGGACGAACTTTTAAACACCATATATTTT; CDR3 protein: CASSQRDELLNTIYF
clone size: -; V gene: TRBV6-5; J gene: TRBJ2-7; D gene: -; CDR3 DNA: TGTGCCAGCAGTTACTCGAGGGACTTTGTCCACGAGCAGTACTTC; CDR3 protein: CASSYSRDFVHEQYF
clone size: -; V gene: TRBV18; J gene: TRBJ2-7; D gene: -; CDR3 DNA: TGTGCCAGCTCACCAGCAGGGGACTACGAGCAGTACTTC; CDR3 protein: CASSPAGDYEQYF
clone size: -; V gene: TRBV13; J gene: TRBJ2-1; D gene: TRBD2; CDR3 DNA: TGTGCCAGCAGCTCAATCGGGACTAGCGGTACCTCGCAGTTCTTC; CDR3 protein: CASSSIGTSGTSQFF
clone size: once; V gene: TRBV15; J gene: TRBJ1-6; D gene: -; CDR3 DNA: TGTGCCACCAGCAGAGAGGGACCCCTCCACTTT; CDR3 protein: CATSREGPLHF
clone size: -; V gene: TRBV6-5; J gene: TRBJ2-3; D gene: -; CDR3 DNA: TGTGCCAGCAGTATGGCTCGACCTAGCACAGATACGCAGTATTTT; CDR3 protein: CASSMARPSTDTQYF
clone size: -; V gene: TRBV18; J gene: TRBJ1-5; D gene: -; CDR3 DNA: TGTGCCAGCTCACCGGGGATTCAGCCCCAGCATTTT; CDR3 protein: CASSPGIQPQHF
clone size: -; V gene: TRBV7-9; J gene: TRBJ2-7; D gene: -; CDR3 DNA: TGTGCCAGCAACTCGGGGCCTGCCTACGAGCAGTACTTC; CDR3 protein: CASNSGPAYEQYF
clone size: -; V gene: TRBV7-3; J gene: TRBJ2-3; D gene: -; CDR3 DNA: TGTGCCAGCAGCCTAGATTCTGATACGCAGTATTTT; CDR3 protein: CASSLDSDTQYF
clone size: -; V gene: TRBV19; J gene: TRBJ1-5; D gene: TRBD1; CDR3 DNA: TGTGCCAGTAGTACACTCCGCGGGACAGGGGGGCTAGGTCAGCCCCAGCATTTT; CDR3 protein: CASSTLRGTGGLGQPQHF
clone size: -; V gene: TRBV18; J gene: TRBJ1-1; D gene: -; CDR3 DNA: TGTGCCAGCTCACCCGGGGGGAAGGACACTGAAGCTTTCTTT; CDR3 protein: CASSPGGKDTEAFF
clone size: -; V gene: TRBV27; J gene: TRBJ2-3; D gene: -; CDR3 DNA: TGTGCCAGCAGCTCCACCGTTCTATTGATGGATACGCAGTATTTT; CDR3 protein: CASSSTVLLMDTQYF
clone size: -; V gene: TRBV7-9; J gene: TRBJ2-6; D gene: TRBD1; CDR3 DNA: TGTGCCAGCAGCTTAGGGACAGGGGTTGGGGCCAACGTCCTGACTTTC; CDR3 protein: CASSLGTGVGANVLTF
clone size: -; V gene: TRBV7-9; J gene: TRBJ1-2; D gene: TRBD1; CDR3 DNA: TGTGCCAGCAGCGCCCAGGGGGTCGCAATCTATGGCTACACCTTC; CDR3 protein: CASSAQGVAIYGYTF
clone size: -; V gene: TRBV18; J gene: TRBJ2-4; D gene: TRBD1; CDR3 DNA: TGTGCCAGCTCACCGCCCCGGGACAGGGCCAAAAACATTCAGTACTTC; CDR3 protein: CASSPPRDRAKNIQYF
clone size: -; V gene: TRBV4-2; J gene: TRBJ2-1; D gene: TRBD2; CDR3 DNA: TGTGCCAGCAGCCAAATAGCGGGTTCCAATGAGCAGTTCTTC; CDR3 protein: CASSQIAGSNEQFF
clone size: few; V gene: TRBV12-5; J gene: TRBJ1-1; D gene: -; CDR3 DNA: TGTGCTAGTGGTTTGGTACGGGGAGAGGGGACATTGAACACTGAAGCTTTCTTT; CDR3 protein: CASGLVRGEGTLNTEAFF
clone size: -; V gene: TRBV1; J gene: TRBJ2-6; D gene: -; CDR3 DNA: TGCACCAGCAGCCATCGGAGTTTGTGCCAAAGTCGGGCCAACGTCCTGACTTTC; CDR3 protein: CTSSHRSLCQSRANVLTF
clone size: -; V gene: TRBV6-4; J gene: TRBJ2-1; D gene: -; CDR3 DNA: TGTGCCAGCAGTGACTCGATGGTCTCAAATCAGTTCTTC; CDR3 protein: CASSDSMVSNQFF
clone size: -; V gene: TRBV9; J gene: TRBJ2-3; D gene: TRBD2; CDR3 DNA: TGTGCCAGCAGCGTAGGTAGCGGGAGCAGGACAGATACGCAGTATTTT; CDR3 protein: CASSVGSGSRTDTQYF
clone size: -; V gene: TRBV27; J gene: TRBJ1-2; D gene: -; CDR3 DNA: TGTGCCAGCCCGGCGGGAGGAGGTGATGGCTACACCTTC; CDR3 protein: CASPAGGGDGYTF
clone size: once; V gene: TRBV2; J gene: TRBJ2-5; D gene: -; CDR3 DNA: TGTGCCAGCAGTGAAGAGAGGGAAGAGACCCAGTACTTC; CDR3 protein: CASSEEREETQYF
clone size: -; V gene: TRBV18; J gene: TRBJ1-1; D gene: -; CDR3 DNA: TGTGCCAGCTCACTGGAGGAAAGCGCTGAAGCTTTCTTT; CDR3 protein: CASSLEESAEAFF
clone size: -; V gene: TRBV11-3; J gene: TRBJ2-3; D gene: -; CDR3 DNA: TGTGCCAGCAGCTCGGAGCGGGATACGCAGTATTTT; CDR3 protein: CASSSERDTQYF
clone size: -; V gene: TRBV9; J gene: TRBJ1-2; D gene: -; CDR3 DNA: TGTGCCAGCAGCGTAGGGAGGTATGGCTACACCTTC; CDR3 protein: CASSVGRYGYTF
clone size: -; V gene: TRBV7-9; J gene: TRBJ1-5; D gene: -; CDR3 DNA: TGTGCCAGCAGCGCCGGACAGCCAAATCAGCCCCAGCATTTT; CDR3 protein: CASSAGQPNQPQHF
clone size: -; V gene: TRBV7-9; J gene: TRBJ2-3; D gene: -; CDR3 DNA: TGTGCCAGCAGCCCCGGGTCCTACGACACAGATACGCAGTATTTT; CDR3 protein: CASSPGSYDTDTQYF
clone size: -; V gene: TRBV7-2; J gene: TRBJ2-3; D gene: TRBD2; CDR3 DNA: TGTGCCAGCAGCCTAGCGGGGAACAAAGATACGCAGTATTTT; CDR3 protein: CASSLAGNKDTQYF
clone size: -; V gene: TRBV30; J gene: TRBJ2-5; D gene: -; CDR3 DNA: TGTGCCTGCAATGCCATAGGCCAGTACTTC; CDR3 protein: CACNAIGQYF
clone size: -; V gene: TRBV7-2; J gene: TRBJ2-7; D gene: TRBD2; CDR3 DNA: TGTGCCAGCAGCTTATACGGGGGGGAGCAGTACTTC; CDR3 protein: CASSLYGGEQYF
clone size: -; V gene: TRBV28; J gene: TRBJ1-2; D gene: -; CDR3 DNA: TGTGCCAGCAGTTTAAACCAGGGAAGGGGCTACACCTTC; CDR3 protein: CASSLNQGRGYTF
clone size: -; V gene: TRBV2; J gene: TRBJ1-3; D gene: -; CDR3 DNA: TGTGCCAGCAGTGTGAGGCAGGGTCTATACTCTGGAAACACCATATATTTT; CDR3 protein: CASSVRQGLYSGNTIYF
clone size: -; V gene: TRBV29-1; J gene: TRBJ2-2; D gene: -; CDR3 DNA: TGCAGCGTCTCAACGGCAGGGGAGCTGTTTTTT; CDR3 protein: CSVSTAGELFF
clone size: -; V gene: TRBV6-5; J gene: TRBJ1-5; D gene: TRBD1; CDR3 DNA: TGTGCCAGCACCCAGACAGGGGGTAGCAATCAGCCCCAGCATTTT; CDR3 protein: CASTQTGGSNQPQHF
clone size: -; V gene: TRBV4-1; J gene: TRBJ1-5; D gene: -; CDR3 DNA: TGCGCCAGCAGTTGGGGGGACTCCGGCAATCAGCCCCAGCATTTT; CDR3 protein: CASSWGDSGNQPQHF
clone size: -; V gene: TRBV7-2; J gene: TRBJ2-1; D gene: TRBD1; CDR3 DNA: TGTGCCAGCACGACAGGGAATAGGAATGAGCAGTTCTTC; CDR3 protein: CASTTGNRNEQFF
clone size: -; V gene: TRBV6-1; J gene: TRBJ2-7; D gene: -; CDR3 DNA: TGTGCCAGCAGCCGGGACAAGTTGTTTGGGGTAGAGCAGTACTTC; CDR3 protein: CASSRDKLFGVEQYF
clone size: -; V gene: TRBV11-3; J gene: TRBJ1-1; D gene: -; CDR3 DNA: TGTGCCAGCAGCTCTATGGGGAACACTGAAGCTTTCTTT; CDR3 protein: CASSSMGNTEAFF
clone size: -; V gene: TRBV4-1; J gene: TRBJ2-3; D gene: TRBD1; CDR3 DNA: TGCGCCAGCAGCCGCAACCGGGACAGCTCAGATACGCAGTATTTT; CDR3 protein: CASSRNRDSSDTQYF
clone size: -; V gene: TRBV9; J gene: TRBJ1-3; D gene: TRBD1; CDR3 DNA: TGTGCCAGCAGCGCGGGGACAGGGCGAATCCTCAGCTCTGGAAACACCATATATTTT; CDR3 protein: CASSAGTGRILSSGNTIYF
clone size: -; V gene: TRBV5-1; J gene: TRBJ2-3; D gene: TRBD1; CDR3 DNA: TGCGCCAGCAGCTTCTCAACCGCCCGCGACAGGGGAATATGGAAGGGCACAGATACGCAGTATTTT; CDR3 protein: CASSFSTARDRGIWKGTDTQYF
clone size: -; V gene: TRBV7-9; J gene: TRBJ1-1; D gene: -; CDR3 DNA: TGTGCCAGCAGCCCAAGGGGTGGCACTGAAGCTTTCTTT; CDR3 protein: CASSPRGGTEAFF
clone size: -; V gene: TRBV4-1; J gene: TRBJ2-1; D gene: -; CDR3 DNA: TGCGCCAGCAGCCAAGGGGAAGCAGACGACTCCTACAATGAGCAGTTCTTC; CDR3 protein: CASSQGEADDSYNEQFF
clone size: -; V gene: TRBV6-5; J gene: TRBJ2-1; D gene: -; CDR3 DNA: TGTGCCAGCAGTTACAGGGCTCCTGAGGATGAGCAGTTCTTC; CDR3 protein: CASSYRAPEDEQFF
clone size: -; V gene: TRBV6-6; J gene: TRBJ2-5; D gene: TRBD1; CDR3 DNA: TGTGCCAGCAGACAGGGGGGAGAGACCCAGTACTTC; CDR3 protein: CASRQGGETQYF
clone size: -; V gene: TRBV18; J gene: TRBJ2-5; D gene: -; CDR3 DNA: TGTGCCAGCTCACCACCGAGTCTGCAAGAGACCCAGTACTTC; CDR3 protein: CASSPPSLQETQYF
clone size: -; V gene: TRBV2; J gene: TRBJ2-5; D gene: -; CDR3 DNA: TGTGCCAGCAGCCTGGCCCAAGAGACCCAGTACTTC; CDR3 protein: CASSLAQETQYF
clone size: -; V gene: TRBV11-3; J gene: TRBJ1-3; D gene: -; CDR3 DNA: TGTGCCAGCAGCTTAGATGTGGCTCCTGGAAACACCATATATTTT; CDR3 protein: CASSLDVAPGNTIYF
clone size: -; V gene: TRBV9; J gene: TRBJ2-3; D gene: TRBD1; CDR3 DNA: TGTGCCAGCAGCGCGTCCCGGGACAGGGCCACAGATACGCAGTATTTT; CDR3 protein: CASSASRDRATDTQYF
clone size: -; V gene: TRBV7-9; J gene: TRBJ2-1; D gene: -; CDR3 DNA: TGTGCCAGCAGCTTAGCGCTAACAGAAAACAATGAGCAGTTCTTC; CDR3 protein: CASSLALTENNEQFF
clone size: few; V gene: TRBV5-6; J gene: TRBJ2-3; D gene: TRBD2; CDR3 DNA: TGTGCCAGCAGCGTCGGGACTAGCGGGGGGGATACGCAGTATTTT; CDR3 protein: CASSVGTSGGDTQYF
clone size: -; V gene: TRBV30; J gene: TRBJ2-5; D gene: TRBD2; CDR3 DNA: TGTGCCTGGAGCGTTGGACTAGCGGGGGCGAGCAGGGAGACCCAGTACTTC; CDR3 protein: CAWSVGLAGASRETQYF
clone size: -; V gene: TRBV2; J gene: TRBJ2-1; D gene: -; CDR3 DNA: TGTGCCAGCCGTCGGACGGCTAACAATGAGCAGTTCTTC; CDR3 protein: CASRRTANNEQFF
clone size: -; V gene: TRBV9; J gene: TRBJ1-2; D gene: -; CDR3 DNA: TGTGCCAGCAGCGGTGGTGGTAACCTTGGCTACACCTTC; CDR3 protein: CASSGGGNLGYTF